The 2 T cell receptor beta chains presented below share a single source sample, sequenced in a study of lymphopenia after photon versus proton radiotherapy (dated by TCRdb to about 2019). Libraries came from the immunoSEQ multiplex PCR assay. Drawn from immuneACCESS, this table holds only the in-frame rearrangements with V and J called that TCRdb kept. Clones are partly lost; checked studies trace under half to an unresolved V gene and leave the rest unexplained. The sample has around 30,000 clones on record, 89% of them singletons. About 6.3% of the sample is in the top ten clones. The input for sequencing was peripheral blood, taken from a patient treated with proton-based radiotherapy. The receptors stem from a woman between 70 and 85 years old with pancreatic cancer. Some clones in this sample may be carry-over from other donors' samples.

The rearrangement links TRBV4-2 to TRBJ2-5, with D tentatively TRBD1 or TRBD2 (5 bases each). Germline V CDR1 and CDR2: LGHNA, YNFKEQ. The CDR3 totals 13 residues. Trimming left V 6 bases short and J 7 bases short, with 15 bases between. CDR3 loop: CASSGTASGTQYF. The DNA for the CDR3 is TGTGCCAGCAGTGGGACGGCGTCTGGGACCCAGTACTTC.

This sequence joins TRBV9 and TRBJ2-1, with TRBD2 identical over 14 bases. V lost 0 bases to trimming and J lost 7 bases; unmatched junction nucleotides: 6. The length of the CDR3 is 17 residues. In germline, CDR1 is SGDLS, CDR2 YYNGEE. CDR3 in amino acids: CASSVDPGLAGANEQFF. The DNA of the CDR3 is TGTGCCAGCAGCGTAGACCCGGGACTAGCGGGAGCAAATGAGCAGTTCTTC.